The following is a TCR beta chain sequence with its context. What it recognizes is unknown. TCRdb reprocessed the reads with MiXCR, giving one entry per CDR3 protein. The profile shows 740,000 or so distinct CDR3 sequences, less than 40% of them singletons. These data are taken from a study of T cell repertoires in cytomegalovirus infection. In the study overall: Matching HLA type, along with CMV infection, was indicated by public TCR beta signatures.

Study observations and caveats: CMV-specific HLA-C-restricted TCR beta clonotypes dominated the ex vivo response. Carriage of CMV together with the relevant HLA was identifiable through cumulative public TCR beta family frequency.

V gave up 2 bases and J gave up 3 bases, with 4 bases separating them. Germline V gene lookup returns CDR1 MNHNS and CDR2 SASEGT. The CDR3 is made up of 13 amino acids. What was sequenced was PBMCs. This chain links TRBV6-1 with TRBJ1-4; no firm D call. The source of this sequence is a human donor in good health (CMV status not recorded). Some clones in this sample may be carry-over from other donors' samples. Here the CDR3 DNA reads TGTGCCAGCAGTGAATTTGCTAATGAAAAACTGTTTTTT. Protein: CASSEFANEKLFF.